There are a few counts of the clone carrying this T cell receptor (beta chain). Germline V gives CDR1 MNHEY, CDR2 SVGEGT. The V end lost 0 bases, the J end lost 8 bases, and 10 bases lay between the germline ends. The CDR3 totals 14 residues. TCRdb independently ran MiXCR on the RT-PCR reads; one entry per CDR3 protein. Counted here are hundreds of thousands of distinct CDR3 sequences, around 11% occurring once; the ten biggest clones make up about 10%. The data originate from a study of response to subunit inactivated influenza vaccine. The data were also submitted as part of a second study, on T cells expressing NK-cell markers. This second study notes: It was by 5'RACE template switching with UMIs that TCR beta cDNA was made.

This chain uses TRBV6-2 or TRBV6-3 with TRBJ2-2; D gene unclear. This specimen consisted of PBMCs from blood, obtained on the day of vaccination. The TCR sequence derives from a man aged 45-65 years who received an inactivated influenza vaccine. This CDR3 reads CASSYSGWSGELFF. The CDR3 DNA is TGTGCCAGCAGTTACTCGGGTTGGAGTGGGGAGCTGTTTTTT.